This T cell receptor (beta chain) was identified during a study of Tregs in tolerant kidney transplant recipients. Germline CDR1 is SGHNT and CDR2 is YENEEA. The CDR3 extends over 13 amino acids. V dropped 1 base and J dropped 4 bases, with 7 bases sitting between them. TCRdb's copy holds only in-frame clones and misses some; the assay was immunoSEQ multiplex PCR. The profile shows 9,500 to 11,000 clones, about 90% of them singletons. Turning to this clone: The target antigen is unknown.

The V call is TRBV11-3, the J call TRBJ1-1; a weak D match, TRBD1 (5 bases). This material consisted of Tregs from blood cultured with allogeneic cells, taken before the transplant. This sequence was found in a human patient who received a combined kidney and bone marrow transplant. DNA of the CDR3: TGTGCCAGCAGCTTAGTCGGGGGCACTGAAGCTTTCTTT. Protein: CASSLVGGTEAFF.